These 18 T cell receptor beta chains originate from one sample sequenced in a study of human T cells and chemical hapten exposure. Time point of the sample: patch test 1, 2 weeks after DPC sensitization. Treatment here: therapeutic diphenylcyclopropenone sensitization with weekly scalp DPC. From the RACE reads, TCRdb called clonotypes with MiXCR, one entry per CDR3 protein. Here the sample spans some 180,000 distinct CDR3 sequences, around 22% being singletons. Sequenced material: whole blood, taken in connection with sensitization to the hapten diphenylcyclopropenone (DPC). The source is a woman in her 50s with alopecia areata. Some clones in this sample may be carry-over from other donors' samples.

This clonotype has a handful of counts. The gene calls are TRBV29-1 and TRBJ1-3; D possibly corresponds to TRBD1 (6 bases). Germline-derived CDR1 and CDR2 are SQVTM and ANQGSEA. CDR3 length: 14 residues. V gave up 6 bases and J gave up 0 bases, with 12 bases separating them. The CDR3 region is CSVAGHISGNTIYF. The CDR3 DNA reads TGCAGCGTCGCGGGACACATCTCTGGAAACACCATATATTTT.

This clonotype was recorded many times. J is TRBJ1-5 and V is TRBV29-1; D may be TRBD1 (6 bases). This CDR3 has 14 residues. Germline CDR1 and CDR2: SQVTM and ANQGSEA. Trimming removed 4 bases at V and 2 bases at J, with 12 bases between. The CDR3 sequence is CSVGGQGRNQPQHF. CDR3 sequence (DNA): TGCAGCGTTGGGGGGCAGGGCCGCAATCAGCCCCAGCATTTT.

This clonotype came up a few times. V is TRBV10-3 and J is TRBJ2-5; D may be TRBD2 (5 bases). The CDR3 length is 15 residues. The V gene's germline CDR1 is ENHRY and CDR2 SYGVKD. Trimming cost V 0 bases and J 7 bases, with 15 bases left between them. The CDR3 region is CAISESDGIRGTQYF. The CDR3 nucleotides read TGTGCCATCAGTGAGTCCGACGGGATCAGAGGGACCCAGTACTTC.

This clonotype was seen many times. The chain employs TRBV7-9 and TRBJ2-2; D gene unclear. Trimming took off 0 bases at V and 3 bases at J, with 5 bases between the two ends. From germline, CDR1 is SEHNR and CDR2 FQNEAQ (reference sequence). The CDR3 extends over 14 amino acids. The CDR3 region is CASSLALDTGELFF. The DNA for the CDR3 is TGTGCCAGCAGCTTAGCGCTCGACACCGGGGAGCTGTTTTTT.

This clonotype was seen just once. This sequence joins TRBV20-1 and TRBJ2-7; TRBD2 matches 8 bases. Germline values: CDR1 DFQATT, CDR2 SNEGSKA (reference sequence). Trimming took 4 bases from V and 7 from J; bases not matched to a gene: 6. The CDR3 contains 12 residues. CDR3 DNA sequence: TGCAGTGCTATTTGGCGGGAGGTTGAGCAGTACTTC. Translated: CSAIWREVEQYF.

The chain links TRBV18 to TRBJ2-1; D is perhaps TRBD2 (5 bases). V was clipped by 3 bases and J by 6 bases, with 15 bases between them. Germline CDR1 and CDR2: KGHSH and LQKENI. CDR3 length equals 15 residues. CDR3: CASSPTGLAINEQFF. DNA for the CDR3: TGTGCCAGCTCACCTACTGGACTCGCCATCAATGAGCAGTTCTTC. The full variable domain, with the rest looked up from reference TRBV18 and TRBJ2-1, is NAGVMQNPRHLVRRRGQEARLRCSPMKGHSHVYWYRQLPEEGLKFMVYLQKENIIDESGMPKERFSAEFPKEGPSILRIQQVVRGDSAAYFCASSPTGLAINEQFFGPGTRLTVL.

This clonotype was counted only a few times. This chain uses TRBV5-1 with TRBJ2-1; TRBD2 aligns across 12 bases. From germline, CDR1 is SGHRS and CDR2 YFSETQ. Germline trimming cut 4 bases from V and 8 bases from J; bases unmatched to any gene: 7. The CDR3 has 15 amino acids. In DNA form, the CDR3 reads TGCGCCAGCAGCCCGACTAGCGGGAGTGGTGATGAGCAGTTCTTC. Its translation: CASSPTSGSGDEQFF. Full variable domain (remainder filled in from reference TRBV5-1 and TRBJ2-1): KAGVTQTPRYLIKTRGQQVTLSCSPISGHRSVSWYQQTPGQGLQFLFEYFSETQRNKGNFPGRFSGRQFSNSRSEMNVSTLELGDSALYLCASSPTSGSGDEQFFGPGTRLTVL.

As concerns this clonotype: The germline gene is not matched at one end of the junction; a read error may be the cause. The chain links TRBV2 to TRBJ2-7, with TRBD2 matching 12 bases. Germline V gene sequence: CDR1 SNHLY, CDR2 FYNNEI. This CDR3 is built from 17 residues. The CDR3 region has the DNA TGTGCCAGCAGGGGGGCAGGACTAGCGGGGCGCAACAACGAGCAGTGCTTC. Translated, it gives CASRGAGLAGRNNEQCF.

The CDR3, as DNA: TGTGCCAGTAGTAGCGGGAGTTTGAGAAACATTCAGTACTTC. It specifies CASSSGSLRNIQYF. This sequence joins TRBV19 and TRBJ2-4; 7 bases align to TRBD2. Germline trimming cut 4 bases from V and 6 bases from J; bases unmatched to any gene: 6. The CDR3 extends over 14 amino acids. The germline V gene has CDR1 LNHDA and CDR2 SQIVND (reference sequence).

This clonotype was recorded at least ten times. The chain has TRBV6-2 or TRBV6-3 and TRBJ2-2; tentative D call: TRBD2 (5 bases). This CDR3 spans 14 amino acids. V shed 7 bases and J shed 0 bases, with 9 bases lying between them. Germline V lookup: CDR1 MNHEY, CDR2 SVGEGT. CDR3 sequence (DNA): TGTGCCAGCACACGGACTTCGAACACCGGGGAGCTGTTTTTT. Encoded protein: CASTRTSNTGELFF.

In this sample, this clonotype turned up a few times. The V call is TRBV6-4, the J call TRBJ2-2; 9 positions match TRBD2. J lost 4 bases, V lost 0 bases, and 0 bases had no gene match. The CDR3 is 15 amino acids. Germline V gene lookup returns CDR1 MRHNA and CDR2 SNTAGT. In nucleotides, the CDR3 is TGTGCCAGCAGTGACTCGCGGGAGGGCACCGGGGAGCTGTTTTTT. It specifies CASSDSREGTGELFF.

The chain joins TRBV11-2 to TRBJ2-1; 14 bases align to TRBD2. The CDR3 totals 15 residues. CDR1 is SGHAT and CDR2 is FQNNGV in the germline V gene. After removal of 5 bases from V and 10 bases from J, the junction contained 7 bases not matched to a gene. CDR3 sequence reads: CASSPTSGRAREQFF. The CDR3, as DNA: TGTGCCAGCAGCCCGACTAGCGGGAGGGCCCGGGAGCAGTTCTTC.

V is TRBV2 and J is TRBJ2-7; 7 bases line up with TRBD2. Trimming cost V 1 base and J 0 bases; bases outside gene matches: 3. This CDR3 contains 15 residues. CDR1 SNHLY and CDR2 FYNNEI come from the germline V gene. The DNA of the CDR3 is TGTGCCAGCAGTGAAGTGGGGGGGGTCTCCTACGAGCAGTACTTC. It translates to CASSEVGGVSYEQYF.

The chain has TRBV7-8 and TRBJ2-7; D is uncertain. The germline V gene encodes CDR1 SGHVS and CDR2 FQNEAQ. V lost 5 bases, J lost 5 bases, and 13 bases lay in between. This CDR3 has 13 amino acids. CDR3 DNA: TGTGCCAGCAGCACCACACTGAGTAACGAGCAGTACTTC. Protein sequence: CASSTTLSNEQYF.

This clonotype was observed a handful of times. The chain couples TRBV30 to TRBJ1-5; D possibly corresponds to TRBD1 (5 bases). CDR1 is GTSNPN and CDR2 is SVGIG in the germline V gene (reference sequence). V was pared by 1 base and J by 5 bases, with 12 bases between. The CDR3 is 14 residues long. The CDR3 region is CAWSAFRADQPQHF. In nucleotides, the CDR3 is TGTGCCTGGAGTGCGTTCAGGGCGGATCAGCCCCAGCATTTT. The full variable domain, with the rest looked up from reference TRBV30 and TRBJ1-5, is SQTIHQWPATLVQPVGSPLSLECTVEGTSNPNLYWYRQAAGRGLQLLFYSVGIGQISSEVPQNLSASRPQDRQFILSSKKLLLSDSGFYLCAWSAFRADQPQHFGDGTRLSIL.

This clonotype turned up a few times. The genes are TRBV2 and TRBJ2-7; no reliable D call. Germline V gene data show CDR1 as SNHLY and CDR2 as FYNNEI. CDR3 length: 14 residues. Trimming shortened V by 4 bases and J by 2 bases, and 12 bases separated the two germline ends. The CDR3, as DNA: TGTGCCAGCAGTGCGGCGCTAGTCCCCTACGAGCAGTACTTC. Translation: CASSAALVPYEQYF.

This clonotype was seen a handful of times. The genes are TRBV11-2 and TRBJ2-7; 12 nucleotides agree with TRBD2. CDR1 SGHAT and CDR2 FQNNGV come from the germline V gene. CDR3 length: 15 amino acids. Germline trimming cut 6 bases from V and 4 bases from J; bases unmatched to any gene: 7. CDR3 nucleotides: TGTGCCAGCAGATCTAGCGGGAGGGCCTCTTACGAGCAGTACTTC. As protein: CASRSSGRASYEQYF.

The V gene is TRBV29-1, the J gene TRBJ2-7; no clear D. V lost 4 bases to trimming and J lost 4 bases, with 14 bases between them. The CDR3 has 13 amino acids. Germline V gene sequence: CDR1 SQVTM, CDR2 ANQGSEA. Here the CDR3 DNA reads TGCAGCGTTGTGTCTGAAAACCTTTACGAGCAGTACTTC. It encodes CSVVSENLYEQYF.